This T cell receptor beta chain was obtained from a study of cytomegalovirus exposure and HLA in healthy donors. Study-wide points: For most TCR sequences rarity was the rule, although some public TCRs occurred in many donors. The tendency of first-cohort TCR clusters to co-occur in the 130 or so validation repertoires was identified by a subsequent analysis.

To note about this clone: Its antigen is unidentified.

Sequencing used immunoSEQ multiplex PCR; TCRdb keeps in-frame clones, though not all of them. The sample holds more than 110,000 clones, about nine tenths seen once. It was the roughly 110-subject validation cohort, separate from the roughly 700-subject first cohort, to which the donors belonged. This CDR3 is 12 amino acids long. V lost 11 bases to trimming and J lost 4 bases, with 11 bases between them. CDR1 is MNHEY and CDR2 is SVGAGI in the germline V gene. This clonotype was sampled from a man aged 18 to 30 in good health and CMV-seronegative. This chain joins TRBV6-5 and TRBJ2-2; D is unresolved. Input material: PBMCs. CDR3 region: CAGEERTGELFF. CDR3 nucleotides: TGTGCCGGCGAGGAACGCACCGGGGAGCTGTTTTTT.